This entry lists 3 T cell receptor beta chains sequenced from one sample in a study of T-cell memory formation after mild COVID-19. MiXCR, applied by TCRdb to the 5' RACE reads, yields one record per CDR3 protein. Of 250,000 to 300,000 distinct CDR3 sequences listed, about 16% were seen once; the top ten hold 20% to 25%. The sample consisted of PBMCs or a T cell subset sorted from them (not recorded which). The receptors here all came from a man younger than 35 who had mild COVID-19 (a few samples of this study predate the infection). Cell type and time point are not known.

The CDR3 nucleotides read TGCGCCAGCAGCCAAGGACAGGAGGTCGGGGAGCTGTTTTTT. This gives the protein CASSQGQEVGELFF. V gene TRBV4-1 combines with J gene TRBJ2-2, with D perhaps TRBD1 (6 bases). The ends were cut back, 1 base at V and 7 bases at J, with 10 bases in the middle. The CDR3 has 14 residues. Per the germline V gene, CDR1 is MGHRA and CDR2 is YSYEKL.

Only a few counts were recorded for this clonotype. The CDR3 is CASRRQGEDYGYTF. CDR3 coding DNA: TGCGCCAGTCGGAGACAGGGGGAAGACTATGGCTACACCTTC. J is TRBJ1-2 and V is TRBV5-1; TRBD1 matches 9 bases. Germline V gives CDR1 SGHRS, CDR2 YFSETQ. Losses at the gene ends were 8 bases for V and 3 bases for J; bases not matched to a gene: 8. This CDR3 comprises 14 residues.

This sequence joins TRBV5-1 and TRBJ2-1; D is uncertain. Between the trimmed V and J ends, which lost 1 base and 0 bases, there was a span of 14 bases. Germline V gives CDR1 SGHRS, CDR2 YFSETQ. This CDR3 has 17 amino acids. CDR3 residues: CASSLKAPGSSYNEQFF. The CDR3 DNA follows: TGCGCCAGCAGCTTGAAGGCGCCGGGTAGCTCCTACAATGAGCAGTTCTTC.